The text below deals with one TCR beta chain. Antigen: not known. The junction had 8 bases not matched to a gene; V was cut back by 0 bases and J by 8 bases. CDR1 SGHRS and CDR2 YFSETQ come from the germline V gene. The CDR3 loop spans 16 amino acids. The sample belongs to a study of cytomegalovirus exposure and HLA in healthy donors. About the study: Among the roughly 400 genotyped donors, less than 85% were placed in the Caucasian-associated ancestry cluster.

The PCR made use of 60 Vbeta and 13 Jbeta primers. Some clones are missing from TCRdb's copy, which holds only in-frame ones; the method was immunoSEQ multiplex PCR. This sample yields some 190,000 clones, of which around 80% are seen a single time; approximately 2.1% belongs to the top ten. Study results and limitations: What was likely a sequencing artifact was a cluster of highly shared sequence variants.

The receptor's source is a woman between 25 and 40 years old in good health and CMV-seronegative. Sequenced input: PBMCs. The rearrangement links TRBV5-1 to TRBJ1-2, with 12 bases identical to TRBD1. The CDR3 is CASSLAVGQGARGYTF. The CDR3 DNA is TGCGCCAGCAGCTTGGCGGTGGGACAGGGGGCGAGGGGCTACACCTTC.